A single T cell receptor (beta chain) is shown here with its context. The clone's antigen remains unknown. No quality values exist for individual bases; no much larger clone is one base distant. This sample was included in a study of T cell clones after liver transplantation (dated 2019 in TCRdb). Background for the entire study: The samples were obtained from ITN030ST, a randomized trial that attempted immunosuppression withdrawal within 2 years after liver transplantation. Donor-reactive T cell clones were identified by TCRbeta sequencing after a pre-transplant mixed lymphocyte reaction and then tracked in post-transplant blood. As an antigen-independent comparator for donor-reactive sequences, third party-reactive TCRbeta sequences were also identified from pre-transplant MLRs. Of the eight recipients, three were HCV-positive, while the remaining recipients had been transplanted for non-autoimmune, non-viral indications. The subjects received no induction therapy and were kept on standard immunosuppression until randomization at 12-24 months post-transplant. Tolerance meant complete immunosuppression withdrawal for at least one year without liver enzymes rising beyond twice the upper limit of normal. Blood samples were collected pre-transplant, pre-randomization before withdrawal, and post-randomization after either complete withdrawal or failed withdrawal. Of the 8 liver transplant recipients making up the studied cohort, 3 were classified as tolerant and 5 as non-tolerant. Paper-wide results and their limitations: Circulating donor-reactive CD4 TCRbeta sequences fell significantly post-transplant in most of the 8 subjects, irrespective of tolerance or HCV status. Once repertoire turnover was taken into account, donor-reactive detection showed a significant reduction for CD4 in 7 of 8 subjects and for CD8 in 8 of 8. Without allograft tissue specimens, donor-reactive T cells may have migrated into the graft rather than being deleted. The decline in donor-reactive sequences exceeded the decline in third party-reactive sequences, suggesting partial antigen-specific deletion that was unrelated to withdrawal success. In two subjects, low numbers of available donor cells limited the measurable donor-reactive repertoire. Because of small, heterogeneous patient numbers and non-standardized post-transplant time points, the conclusions were only preliminary.

Using immunoSEQ, frozen genomic DNA was subjected to high-throughput TCRbeta CDR3 sequencing, a process that included PCR amplification, mapping, bias correction and internal controls. In the paper's pipeline: Productive rearrangements were retained, and unique TCRbeta sequences were defined by the CDR3 nucleotide sequence together with the V and J gene. A sequence counted as donor-reactive only if the sequence showed at least 5-fold expansion in CFSE-low cells compared with unstimulated pre-transplant cells and had a frequency of at least 0.01%. Minimum frequency thresholds were set for each subject based on the unstimulated sample with the lowest template count, ensuring at least 90% detection power. Jensen-Shannon divergence between the top 1000 TCRbeta sequences post- versus pre-transplant served as the measure of repertoire turnover. Two-sided Fisher's exact tests were used to test for changes in how often donor-reactive sequences were detected. Not all clones reach the TCRdb copy of this immuneACCESS table, which keeps in-frame sequences only. Checked studies attribute under half of the gap to unresolved V genes and leave the rest unexplained. That table gives V, J and clone size, and the DNA gave D and trimming. The sample yields fewer than 65,000 clones; about 90% were counted once. Together, the top ten hold approximately 15% of the sample.

V loses 0 bases of germline sequence and J loses 1 base, and the interval between the two ends is 10 bases. For CDR1 and CDR2, the germline V gene (reference sequence) lists LNHDA and SQIVND. The CDR3 spans 16 residues, from the cysteine through the phenylalanine. Only CDR3 DNA is held: 48 bases, read in frame from base 1. Thawed unstimulated PBMCs were stained for CD3, CD4 and CD8 and FACS-sorted into CD3+CD4+ and CD3+CD8+ populations. Randomization to immunosuppression withdrawal applied to every one of the 8 studied subjects. The Qiagen DNeasy Blood and Tissue Kit was used to isolate genomic DNA. This receptor was taken from a human patient who received a liver transplant. Following a transplant, some T lymphocytes may have been derived from the graft donor. The chain was built from TRBV19 and TRBJ1-3, with no reliable assignment of the D segment. Sequenced here: CD8+ T cells from blood, sampled 12 months after liver transplant. The nucleotides are TGTGCCAGTAGTATAGATCTCGGTTTTTCTGGAAACACCATATATTTT. It codes for CASSIDLGFSGNTIYF.